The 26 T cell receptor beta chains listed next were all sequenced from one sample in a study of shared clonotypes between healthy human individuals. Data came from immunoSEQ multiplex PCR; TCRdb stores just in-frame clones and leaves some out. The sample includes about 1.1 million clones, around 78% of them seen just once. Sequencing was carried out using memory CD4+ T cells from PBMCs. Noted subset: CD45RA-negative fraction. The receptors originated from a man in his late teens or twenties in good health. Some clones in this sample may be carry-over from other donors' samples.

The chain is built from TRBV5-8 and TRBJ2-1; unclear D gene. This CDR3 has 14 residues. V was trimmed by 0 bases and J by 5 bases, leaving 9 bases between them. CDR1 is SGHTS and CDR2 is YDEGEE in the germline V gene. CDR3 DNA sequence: TGTGCCAGCAGCTTGGGTACGGCAGACAATGAGCAGTTCTTC. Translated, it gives CASSLGTADNEQFF.

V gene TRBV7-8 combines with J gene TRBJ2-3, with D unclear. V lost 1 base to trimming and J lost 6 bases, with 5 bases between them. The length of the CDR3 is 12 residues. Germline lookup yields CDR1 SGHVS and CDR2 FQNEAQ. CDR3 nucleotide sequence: TGTGCCAGCAGCTTAGGGAAGGATACGCAGTATTTT. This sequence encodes CASSLGKDTQYF.

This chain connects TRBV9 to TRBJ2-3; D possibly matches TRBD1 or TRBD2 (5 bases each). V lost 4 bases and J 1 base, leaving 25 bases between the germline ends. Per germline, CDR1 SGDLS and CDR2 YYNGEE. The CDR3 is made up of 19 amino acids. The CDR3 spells CASSLQDRGGRGGTDTQYF. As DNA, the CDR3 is TGTGCCAGCAGCCTCCAGGACCGAGGAGGACGAGGGGGCACAGATACGCAGTATTTT.

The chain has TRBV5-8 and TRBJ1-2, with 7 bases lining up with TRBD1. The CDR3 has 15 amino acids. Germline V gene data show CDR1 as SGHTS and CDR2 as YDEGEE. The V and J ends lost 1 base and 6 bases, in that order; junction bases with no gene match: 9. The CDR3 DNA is TGTGCCAGCAGCTTGTCAGGGGGGCGGCCAGATGGCTACACCTTC. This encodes CASSLSGGRPDGYTF.

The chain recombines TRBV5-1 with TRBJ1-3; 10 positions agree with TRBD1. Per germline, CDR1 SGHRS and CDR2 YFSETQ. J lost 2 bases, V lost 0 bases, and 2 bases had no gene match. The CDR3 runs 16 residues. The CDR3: CASSLEGQGPGNTIYF. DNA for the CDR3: TGCGCCAGCAGCTTGGAGGGACAGGGGCCTGGAAACACCATATATTTT.

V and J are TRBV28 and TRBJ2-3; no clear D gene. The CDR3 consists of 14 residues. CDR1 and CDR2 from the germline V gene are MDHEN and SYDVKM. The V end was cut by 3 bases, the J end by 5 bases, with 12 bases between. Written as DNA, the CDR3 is TGTGCCAGCAGTTTGAATCCGTTTGTAGATACGCAGTATTTT. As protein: CASSLNPFVDTQYF.

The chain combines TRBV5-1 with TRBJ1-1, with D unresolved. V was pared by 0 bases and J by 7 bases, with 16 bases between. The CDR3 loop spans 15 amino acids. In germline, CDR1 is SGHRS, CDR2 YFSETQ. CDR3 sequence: CASSLVLGGQGEAFF. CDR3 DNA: TGCGCCAGCAGCTTGGTTCTAGGAGGCCAAGGTGAAGCTTTCTTT.

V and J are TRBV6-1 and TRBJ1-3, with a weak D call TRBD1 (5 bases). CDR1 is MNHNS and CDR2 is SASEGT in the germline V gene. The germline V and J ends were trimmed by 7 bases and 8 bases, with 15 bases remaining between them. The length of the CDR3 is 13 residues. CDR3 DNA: TGTGCCAGCACTTCAGGGAATAGGTACACCATATATTTT. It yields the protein CASTSGNRYTIYF.

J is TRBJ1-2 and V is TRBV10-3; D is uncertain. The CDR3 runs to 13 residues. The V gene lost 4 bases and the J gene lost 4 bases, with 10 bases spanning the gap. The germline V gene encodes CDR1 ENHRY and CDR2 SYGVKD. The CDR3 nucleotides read TGTGCCATCAGTGTCCCGTCGAGCTATGGCTACACCTTC. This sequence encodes CAISVPSSYGYTF.

The CDR3 protein is CASRGGRDQETQYF. The CDR3 region has the DNA TGTGCCAGCAGGGGGGGTCGGGACCAAGAGACCCAGTACTTC. The chain joins TRBV5-4 to TRBJ2-5, with D possibly being TRBD2 (6 bases). Germline V gives CDR1 SGHNT, CDR2 YYREEE (reference sequence). The CDR3 has 14 residues. Deletions cut 5 bases from V and 0 bases from J, with 11 bases between.

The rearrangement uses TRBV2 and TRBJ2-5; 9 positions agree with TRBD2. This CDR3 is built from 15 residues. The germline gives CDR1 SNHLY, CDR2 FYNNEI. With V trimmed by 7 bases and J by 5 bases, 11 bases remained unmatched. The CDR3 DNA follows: TGTGCCAGCAAAACAGGGCTAGCGGGATTCGAGACCCAGTACTTC. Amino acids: CASKTGLAGFETQYF.

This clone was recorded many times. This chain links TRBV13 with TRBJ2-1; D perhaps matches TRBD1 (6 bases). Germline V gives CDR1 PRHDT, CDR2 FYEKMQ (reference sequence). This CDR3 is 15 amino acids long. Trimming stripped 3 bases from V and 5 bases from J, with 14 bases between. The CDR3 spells CASSLRDKEDNEQFF. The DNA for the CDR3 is TGTGCCAGCAGCTTGAGGGACAAGGAAGACAATGAGCAGTTCTTC.

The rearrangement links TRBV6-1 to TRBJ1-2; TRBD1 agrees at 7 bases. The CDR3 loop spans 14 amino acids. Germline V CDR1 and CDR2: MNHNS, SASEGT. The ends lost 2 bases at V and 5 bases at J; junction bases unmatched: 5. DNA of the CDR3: TGTGCCAGCAGTGAAAACAGGGGATCATATGGCTACACCTTC. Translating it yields CASSENRGSYGYTF.

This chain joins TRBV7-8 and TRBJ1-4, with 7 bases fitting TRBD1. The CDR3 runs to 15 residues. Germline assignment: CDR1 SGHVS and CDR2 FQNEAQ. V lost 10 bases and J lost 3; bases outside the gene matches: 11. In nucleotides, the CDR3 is TGTGCCACCAGACAGGGTACTTCTTCTAATGAAAAACTGTTTTTT. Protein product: CATRQGTSSNEKLFF.

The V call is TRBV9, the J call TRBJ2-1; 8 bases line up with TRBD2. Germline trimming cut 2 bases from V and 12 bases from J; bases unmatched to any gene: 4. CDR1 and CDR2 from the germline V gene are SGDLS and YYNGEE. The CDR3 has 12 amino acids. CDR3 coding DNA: TGTGCCAGCAGCGTTAGCGGGAATCGGCAGTTCTTC. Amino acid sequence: CASSVSGNRQFF.

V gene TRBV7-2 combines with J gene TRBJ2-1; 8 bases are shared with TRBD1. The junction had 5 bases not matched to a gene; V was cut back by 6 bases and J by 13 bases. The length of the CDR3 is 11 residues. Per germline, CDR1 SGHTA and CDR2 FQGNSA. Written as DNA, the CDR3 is TGTGCCAGCAGTCGGGACAGGTTACAGTTCTTC. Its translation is CASSRDRLQFF.

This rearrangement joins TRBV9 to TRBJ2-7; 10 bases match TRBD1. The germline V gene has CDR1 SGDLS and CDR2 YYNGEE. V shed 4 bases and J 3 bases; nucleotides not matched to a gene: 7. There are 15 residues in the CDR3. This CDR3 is CASSPGTGDRYEQYF. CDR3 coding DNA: TGTGCCAGCAGCCCCGGGACAGGGGACCGCTACGAGCAGTACTTC.

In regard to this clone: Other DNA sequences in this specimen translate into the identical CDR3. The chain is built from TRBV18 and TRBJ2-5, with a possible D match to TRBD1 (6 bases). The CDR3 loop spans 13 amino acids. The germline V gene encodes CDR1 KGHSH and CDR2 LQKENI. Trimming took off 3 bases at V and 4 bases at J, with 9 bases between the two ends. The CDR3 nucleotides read TGTGCCAGCTCACCTACAGGGCGAGAGACCCAGTACTTC. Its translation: CASSPTGRETQYF.

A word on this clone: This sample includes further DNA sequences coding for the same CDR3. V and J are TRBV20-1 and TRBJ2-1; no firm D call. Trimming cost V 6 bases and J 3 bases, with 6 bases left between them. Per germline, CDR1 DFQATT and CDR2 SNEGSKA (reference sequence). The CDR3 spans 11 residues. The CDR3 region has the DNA TGCAGTGCCCGGGTCTACAATGAGCAGTTCTTC. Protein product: CSARVYNEQFF.

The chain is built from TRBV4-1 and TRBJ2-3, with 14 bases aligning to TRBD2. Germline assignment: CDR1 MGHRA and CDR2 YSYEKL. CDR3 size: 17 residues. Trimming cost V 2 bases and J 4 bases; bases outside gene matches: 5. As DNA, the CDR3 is TGCGCCAGCAGCCAATCGGGACTAGCGGGAGTGTCAGATACGCAGTATTTT. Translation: CASSQSGLAGVSDTQYF.

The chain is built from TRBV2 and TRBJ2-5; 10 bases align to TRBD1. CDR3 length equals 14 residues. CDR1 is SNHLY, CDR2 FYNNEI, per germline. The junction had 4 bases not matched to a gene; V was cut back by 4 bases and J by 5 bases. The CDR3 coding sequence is TGTGCCAGCAGTGCGACAGGGGGCCTGGAGACCCAGTACTTC. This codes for CASSATGGLETQYF.

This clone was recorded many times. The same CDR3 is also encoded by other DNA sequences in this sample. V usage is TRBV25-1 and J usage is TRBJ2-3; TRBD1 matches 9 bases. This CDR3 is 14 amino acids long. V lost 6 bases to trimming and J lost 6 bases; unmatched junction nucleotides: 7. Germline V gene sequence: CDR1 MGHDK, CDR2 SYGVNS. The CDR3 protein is CASSGTGYIDTQYF. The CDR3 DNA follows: TGTGCCAGCAGCGGGACAGGGTATATTGATACGCAGTATTTT.

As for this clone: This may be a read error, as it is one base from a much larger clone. The CDR3 bases are TGTGCCAGCAGCTTAGGGACGGGGACCTACGAGCAGTACTTC. This translates into CASSLGTGTYEQYF. The chain joins TRBV11-3 to TRBJ2-7; D is possibly TRBD2 (5 bases). Per the germline V gene, CDR1 is SGHNT and CDR2 is YENEEA. This CDR3 comprises 14 residues. The V and J ends lost 1 base and 2 bases respectively, with 9 bases between them.

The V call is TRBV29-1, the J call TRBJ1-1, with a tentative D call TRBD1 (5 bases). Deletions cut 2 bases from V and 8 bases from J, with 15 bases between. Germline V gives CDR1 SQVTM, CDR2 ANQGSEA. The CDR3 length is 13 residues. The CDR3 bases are TGCAGCGTTGAATCAGGCGCGGGGACCGAAGCTTTCTTT. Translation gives CSVESGAGTEAFF.

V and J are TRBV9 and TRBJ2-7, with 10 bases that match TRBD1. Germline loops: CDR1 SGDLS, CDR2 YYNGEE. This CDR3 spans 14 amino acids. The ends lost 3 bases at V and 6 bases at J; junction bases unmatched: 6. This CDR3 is CASSAGQGYGEQYF. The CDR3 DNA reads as TGTGCCAGCAGCGCGGGACAGGGGTACGGCGAGCAGTACTTC.

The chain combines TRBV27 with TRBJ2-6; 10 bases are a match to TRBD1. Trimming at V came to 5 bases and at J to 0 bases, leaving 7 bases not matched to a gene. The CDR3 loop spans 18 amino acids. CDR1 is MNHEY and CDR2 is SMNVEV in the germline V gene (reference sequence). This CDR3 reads CASSRRDRGSSGANVLTF. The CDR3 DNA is TGTGCCAGCAGTCGGAGGGACAGGGGAAGCTCTGGGGCCAACGTCCTGACTTTC.